This T cell receptor beta chain appears in the sequencing data of a study of blood T cell repertoires in COVID-19. Overall study context: The samples span acute and convalescent COVID-19 from the United States, Italy and Spain.

After removal of 2 bases from V and 1 base from J, the junction contained 11 bases not matched to a gene. CDR1 and CDR2 from the germline V gene are SGHVS and FNYEAQ. The CDR3 covers 18 residues. Source study methods: Amplified reference gene primers provided the basis for estimating nucleated cell counts. Generated by immunoSEQ multiplex PCR, the TCRdb table keeps only in-frame clones and is missing some. V and J calls and clone size are copied from that table; D and trimming were computed from the DNA. The sample shows around 250,000 clones, roughly 84% of them seen only once. Source material: peripheral blood. This chain connects TRBV7-6 to TRBJ2-3, with 8 bases identical to TRBD2. This clonotype originated in a human donor in a cohort sampled during active COVID-19. The DNA of the CDR3 is TGTGCCAGCAGCTTATTAGCGGGACTGGGGGTTGGCACAGATACGCAGTATTTT. It specifies CASSLLAGLGVGTDTQYF. The full variable domain, its missing parts supplied by reference TRBV7-6 and TRBJ2-3, is GAGVSQSPRYKVTKRGQDVALRCDPISGHVSLYWYRQALGQGPEFLTYFNYEAQQDKSGLPNDRFSAERPEGSISTLTIQRTEQRDSAMYRCASSLLAGLGVGTDTQYFGPGTRLTVL.